This TCR beta chain came from a study of blood T cell repertoires in COVID-19. About the research overall: The United States, Italy and Spain provided the acute and convalescent COVID-19 samples. T cells, B-cell-depleted T cells, or PBMCs supplied cDNA or gDNA.

This table comes from immunoSEQ multiplex PCR, and its TCRdb copy is limited to in-frame clones, with some not included. The sample contains 54,000 or so clones, about 84% of which appear only once. The CDR3 runs to 12 residues. V dropped 8 bases and J dropped 1 base, with 9 bases sitting between them. The germline gives CDR1 SQVTM, CDR2 ANQGSEA. The TCR was taken from a woman of 80 years or more with acute or convalescent COVID-19. The sequencing sample was made of peripheral blood. The genes are TRBV29-1 and TRBJ2-1; no reliable D call. This CDR3 reads CSPSFSYNEQFF. Here the CDR3 DNA reads TGCAGCCCCTCCTTTTCCTACAATGAGCAGTTCTTC.